Shown below are 15 T cell receptor beta chains from a single sample sequenced in a study of siplizumab effects on memory and regulatory T cells (dated by TCRdb to between 2018 and 2021). The library was produced with the immunoSEQ multiplex PCR assay. TCRdb's version of the immuneACCESS table is confined to in-frame rearrangements and falls short of the full clone set. An unresolved V gene accounts for under half of the shortfall where checked; the remainder is of unknown origin. Present in this sample are around 100,000 clones, around 92% of which were seen just once. Clones ranked in the top ten supply about 0.15% of the sample. Sequences were obtained from CD4+ T cells sorted from blood. The receptors shown here come from a human donor in good health.

The V call is TRBV10-3, the J call TRBJ1-6; 7 bases fit TRBD1. The length of the CDR3 is 14 residues. V gave up 10 bases and J gave up 9 bases; unmatched junction bases: 12. Germline values: CDR1 ENHRY, CDR2 SYGVKD. The CDR3 spells CATRTGVLSSPLHF. DNA of the CDR3: TGTGCCACCCGTACAGGGGTTTTGTCTTCACCCCTCCACTTT.

The chain's CDR3 is CASTGGAGGVVNEQFF. The DNA of the CDR3 is TGTGCCAGCACCGGGGGAGCGGGGGGCGTCGTTAATGAGCAGTTCTTC. The rearrangement uses TRBV5-6 and TRBJ2-1; 9 nucleotides align to TRBD2. Losses at the gene ends were 6 bases for V and 7 bases for J; bases not matched to a gene: 14. CDR1 is SGHDT, CDR2 YYEEEE, per germline. The CDR3 is 16 amino acids.

This chain connects TRBV5-6 to TRBJ2-1; 11 nucleotides align to TRBD1. CDR1 is SGHDT and CDR2 is YYEEEE in the germline V gene. This CDR3 has 15 amino acids. Trimming at V came to 3 bases and at J to 2 bases, leaving 1 base not matched to a gene. CDR3 coding DNA: TGTGCCAGCAGCTGGGGACAGGGGGCCTACAATGAGCAGTTCTTC. Protein sequence: CASSWGQGAYNEQFF.

The chain couples TRBV29-1 to TRBJ2-7; TRBD2 matches at 8 bases. CDR3 length equals 12 residues. V lost 6 bases and J lost 7; bases outside the gene matches: 8. In germline, CDR1 is SQVTM, CDR2 ANQGSEA. The CDR3 nucleotides are TGCAGCGTCCCGGGACTAGTGGGTGAGCAGTACTTC. Its translation: CSVPGLVGEQYF.

The CDR3 region has the DNA TGTGCCTGGAGTGCCTCCGGGGCCTATAATTCACCCCTCCACTTT. This encodes CAWSASGAYNSPLHF. The chain links TRBV30 to TRBJ1-6, with D unresolved. The CDR3 has 15 residues. Germline CDR1 is GTSNPN and CDR2 is SVGIG (reference sequence). V lost 1 base and J lost 2, with 9 bases in between.

This clone showed up just once. The chain combines TRBV11-2 with TRBJ2-5; D unclear. V was cut by 5 bases and J by 3 bases, with 16 bases left in between. Per germline, CDR1 SGHAT and CDR2 FQNNGV. This CDR3 comprises 15 residues. CDR3 DNA sequence: TGTGCCAGCAGCCCGGATGGGTCTCGAGAAGAGACCCAGTACTTC. Translating gives CASSPDGSREETQYF.

The chain uses TRBV11-2 and TRBJ1-6; a weak D match, TRBD1 (5 bases). Germline assignment: CDR1 SGHAT and CDR2 FQNNGV. Between the trimmed V and J ends, which lost 5 bases and 4 bases, there was a span of 15 bases. This CDR3 is 16 amino acids long. The CDR3 nucleotides are TGTGCCAGCAGCAAAGCGGGGGGACCTTATAATTCACCCCTCCACTTT. Protein product: CASSKAGGPYNSPLHF.

The V and J genes are TRBV2 and TRBJ1-1, with TRBD1 as a possible D gene (6 bases). V shed 7 bases and J shed 0 bases, with 12 bases lying between them. This CDR3 is 14 amino acids long. Per the germline V gene, CDR1 is SNHLY and CDR2 is FYNNEI. The CDR3 region is CASTQGGVNTEAFF. DNA of the CDR3: TGTGCCAGCACACAGGGCGGGGTGAACACTGAAGCTTTCTTT.

This chain joins TRBV27 and TRBJ1-6, with 8 bases fitting TRBD1. Germline CDR1 and CDR2: MNHEY and SMNVEV (reference sequence). V gave up 6 bases and J gave up 9 bases; unmatched junction bases: 10. This CDR3 region has 15 residues. CDR3 sequence (DNA): TGTGCCAGCAGAACGGACAGGGTGACTGTTTCACCCCTCCACTTT. Translating it yields CASRTDRVTVSPLHF.

V gene TRBV7-2 combines with J gene TRBJ1-1; D gene unclear. Trimming left V 1 base short and J 4 bases short, with 16 bases between. Germline V gene lookup returns CDR1 SGHTA and CDR2 FQGNSA. The CDR3 runs 16 residues. DNA of the CDR3: TGTGCCAGCAGCTTAGGTGGCTCGGTGCGAGGCACTGAAGCTTTCTTT. Amino acid sequence: CASSLGGSVRGTEAFF.

The rearrangement links TRBV30 to TRBJ2-5; no clear D. Per the germline V gene, CDR1 is GTSNPN and CDR2 is SVGIG (reference sequence). This CDR3 has 12 residues. V lost 3 bases to trimming and J lost 4 bases, with 9 bases between them. CDR3 in DNA: TGTGCCTGGAGCCGCCCATTAGAGACCCAGTACTTC. Residues: CAWSRPLETQYF. The full variable domain, its missing parts supplied by reference TRBV30 and TRBJ2-5, is SQTIHQWPATLVQPVGSPLSLECTVEGTSNPNLYWYRQAAGRGLQLLFYSVGIGQISSEVPQNLSASRPQDRQFILSSKKLLLSDSGFYLCAWSRPLETQYFGPGTRLLVL.

The V call is TRBV25-1, the J call TRBJ1-6, with 8 bases fitting TRBD1. This CDR3 is built from 14 residues. CDR1 MGHDK and CDR2 SYGVNS come from the germline V gene. The J segment lost 10 bases and the V segment lost 7 bases, leaving 9 bases of the junction unmatched. CDR3 nucleotide sequence: TGTGCCAGCATGGAGGACAGGGAAGTATCACCCCTCCACTTT. This gives the protein CASMEDREVSPLHF.

V and J are TRBV6-6 and TRBJ1-5; tentatively, D is TRBD1 (5 bases). Per germline, CDR1 MNHNY and CDR2 SVGAGI (reference sequence). This CDR3 has 14 amino acids. V lost 0 bases, J lost 6 bases, and 9 bases lay in between. The CDR3 loop is CASSYSGGGQPQHF. CDR3 sequence (DNA): TGTGCCAGCAGTTACTCCGGGGGGGGTCAGCCCCAGCATTTT.

The chain couples TRBV6-1 to TRBJ1-4; possible D gene TRBD1, 6 bases. Germline CDR1 is MNHNS and CDR2 is SASEGT. The CDR3 is 14 amino acids. V shed 5 bases and J shed 7 bases, with 14 bases lying between them. The CDR3 bases are TGTGCCAGCAGTCTCATAGACAGGACTGAAAAACTGTTTTTT. Translating gives CASSLIDRTEKLFF.

The chain recombines TRBV19 with TRBJ2-3, with TRBD1 matching 11 bases. V shed 7 bases and J 6 bases; nucleotides not matched to a gene: 6. Germline loops: CDR1 LNHDA, CDR2 SQIVND (reference sequence). This CDR3 is 14 amino acids long. For the CDR3, the DNA is TGTGCCAGTATGGACAGGGGGCGCGGGGATACGCAGTATTTT. Protein product: CASMDRGRGDTQYF.